The 12 T cell receptor beta chains in this list originate from one sample, sequenced in a study of blood T cell repertoires in COVID-19. Method: immunoSEQ multiplex PCR; TCRdb's copy keeps in-frame clones and lacks some. The data hold 240,000 or so clones, with approximately 86% observed a single time. The sample consisted of peripheral blood. These receptors all stem from a woman in her 70s with active or convalescent COVID-19.

In nucleotides, the CDR3 is TGCGCCAGCAGCACAAACGGGGGGGCCGGGAACGAGCAGTACTTC. Translated, it gives CASSTNGGAGNEQYF. V and J are TRBV5-1 and TRBJ2-7, with 8 bases lining up with TRBD2. Germline V gene lookup returns CDR1 SGHRS and CDR2 YFSETQ. V lost 4 bases, J lost 5 bases, and 11 bases stayed unmatched. The CDR3 contains 15 residues.

This rearrangement joins TRBV5-4 to TRBJ2-1, with 7 nucleotides matching TRBD2. Germline CDR1 and CDR2: SGHNT and YYREEE (reference sequence). The CDR3 loop spans 15 amino acids. Unmatched junction bases numbered 9, after V lost 3 bases and J lost 6 bases. The CDR3 sequence is CASSSGGALFNEQFF. DNA for the CDR3: TGTGCCAGCAGCTCGGGGGGAGCCCTGTTCAATGAGCAGTTCTTC.

Here the CDR3 reads CASSYGLAGYDEQFF. For the CDR3, the DNA is TGTGCCAGCAGCTACGGACTAGCGGGGTACGATGAGCAGTTCTTC. The rearrangement joins TRBV7-3 to TRBJ2-1, with TRBD2 matching 12 bases. Per the germline V gene, CDR1 is SGHTA and CDR2 is FQGTGA. This CDR3 has 15 amino acids. With 4 bases clipped from V and 8 bases from J, the junction kept 6 bases outside the gene matches.

The CDR3 DNA follows: TGTGCCAGCAGCTTAAAGGGGGCGGGCACTGAAGCTTTCTTT. Translated: CASSLKGAGTEAFF. V usage is TRBV7-9 and J usage is TRBJ1-1; 7 nucleotides agree with TRBD1. Germline V gene sequence: CDR1 SEHNR, CDR2 FQNEAQ (reference sequence). The J segment lost 4 bases and the V segment lost 2 bases, leaving 4 bases of the junction unmatched. The CDR3 has 14 amino acids.

The chain combines TRBV13 with TRBJ1-3; D unresolved. Looked up from germline, CDR1 is PRHDT and CDR2 is FYEKMQ (reference sequence). This CDR3 spans 17 amino acids. Trimming pared 0 bases from V and 0 bases from J, leaving 12 bases between. The CDR3 bases are TGTGCCAGCAGCTTAGGGTTAAGTGTCAGCTCTGGAAACACCATATATTTT. Translated: CASSLGLSVSSGNTIYF.

This clone was observed once. The chain recombines TRBV21-1 with TRBJ2-5; TRBD2, the table's D call, was not compared with the DNA. TRBV21-1 is an annotated pseudogene. The CDR3 consists of 12 residues. In DNA form, the CDR3 reads TGTGCCAGCACTTCTACCTGGGAGACCCAGTACTTC. Its translation: CASTSTWETQYF.

Only a few counts were recorded for this clone. V is TRBV19 and J is TRBJ1-6; TRBD1 matches 10 bases. This CDR3 is built from 13 residues. Looked up from germline, CDR1 is LNHDA and CDR2 is SQIVND (reference sequence). V lost 6 bases and J lost 13; bases outside the gene matches: 6. CDR3 nucleotide sequence: TGTGCCAGTAGATCAAGGGACAGGGGTCCCCTCCACTTT. This codes for CASRSRDRGPLHF.

The chain recombines TRBV7-2 with TRBJ1-5; 8 bases line up with TRBD1. Looked up from germline, CDR1 is SGHTA and CDR2 is FQGNSA. This CDR3 comprises 15 residues. V trimming: 4 bases; J trimming: 3 bases; junction bases outside the gene matches: 5. The CDR3 protein is CASSSDRAINQPQHF. Written as DNA, the CDR3 is TGTGCCAGCAGCTCGGACAGGGCGATCAATCAGCCCCAGCATTTT.

The chain is built from TRBV6-1 and TRBJ1-2; D unclear. The V gene's germline CDR1 is MNHNS and CDR2 SASEGT. V lost 6 bases, J lost 6 bases, and 17 bases lay in between. The CDR3 length is 14 residues. The CDR3 DNA reads TGTGCCAGCAGGCCAAGAGGAGGGCTGAATGGCTACACCTTC. It translates to CASRPRGGLNGYTF.

This chain connects TRBV10-1 to TRBJ1-6, with TRBD1 matching 7 bases. The V segment lost 2 bases and the J segment 12 bases; nucleotides outside the gene matches: 4. Germline V CDR1 and CDR2: WNHNN, SYGVQD (reference sequence). The CDR3 is made up of 13 amino acids. CDR3 loop: CASSEDRAGPLHF. For the CDR3, the DNA is TGCGCCAGCAGTGAGGACAGGGCAGGACCCCTCCACTTT.

This clone was recorded once. The rearrangement links TRBV3-1 (or the pseudogene TRBV3-2) to TRBJ1-1, with TRBD1 matching over 7 bases. The ends lost 0 bases at V and 1 base at J; junction bases unmatched: 2. Germline CDR1 LGHDT, CDR2 YNNKEL (reference sequence). The CDR3 has 15 amino acids. The CDR3 protein is CASSQESGGNTEAFF. CDR3 bases: TGTGCCAGCAGCCAAGAGTCAGGGGGGAACACTGAAGCTTTCTTT.

The chain has TRBV24-1 and TRBJ1-1; TRBD1 might be the D (5 bases). V was clipped by 4 bases and J by 4 bases, with 12 bases between them. The CDR3 sequence is 14 residues long. Germline-derived CDR1 and CDR2 are KGHDR and SFDVKD. This CDR3 reads CATSEAGSITEAFF. CDR3 nucleotides: TGTGCCACCAGTGAGGCAGGGTCGATCACTGAAGCTTTCTTT.